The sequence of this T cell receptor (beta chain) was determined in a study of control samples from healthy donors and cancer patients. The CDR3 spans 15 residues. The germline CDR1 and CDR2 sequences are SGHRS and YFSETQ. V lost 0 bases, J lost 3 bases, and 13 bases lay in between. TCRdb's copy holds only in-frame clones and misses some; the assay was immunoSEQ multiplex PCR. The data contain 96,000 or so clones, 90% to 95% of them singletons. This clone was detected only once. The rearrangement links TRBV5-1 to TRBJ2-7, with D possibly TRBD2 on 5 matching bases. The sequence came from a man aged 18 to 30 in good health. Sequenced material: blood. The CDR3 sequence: CASSLEGFGGYEQYF. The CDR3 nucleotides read TGCGCCAGCAGCTTGGAGGGCTTTGGAGGCTACGAGCAGTACTTC.